This T cell receptor beta chain came from a study of radiation and T cells in renal cell carcinoma. This clone was observed a single time. Time point specified: blood 2 weeks post-SBRT. Stated treatment: 15 Gy SBRT to primary tumor, nephrectomy 4 weeks later. TCRdb's copy holds only in-frame clones and misses some; the assay was immunoSEQ multiplex PCR. The sample has 120,000 or so clones, 75% to 85% seen once. Germline V gene sequence: CDR1 LNHDA, CDR2 SQIVND (reference sequence). The CDR3 runs to 12 residues. The source is a woman aged 60-75 years with renal cell carcinoma. The chain joins TRBV19 to TRBJ2-5, with D perhaps TRBD2 (5 bases). The sequencing used blood, collected from a patient whose treatment included radiotherapy and nephrectomy. The CDR3 nucleotides read TGTGCTTCACTAGGTGCCCAAGAGACCCAGTACTTC. This codes for CASLGAQETQYF.